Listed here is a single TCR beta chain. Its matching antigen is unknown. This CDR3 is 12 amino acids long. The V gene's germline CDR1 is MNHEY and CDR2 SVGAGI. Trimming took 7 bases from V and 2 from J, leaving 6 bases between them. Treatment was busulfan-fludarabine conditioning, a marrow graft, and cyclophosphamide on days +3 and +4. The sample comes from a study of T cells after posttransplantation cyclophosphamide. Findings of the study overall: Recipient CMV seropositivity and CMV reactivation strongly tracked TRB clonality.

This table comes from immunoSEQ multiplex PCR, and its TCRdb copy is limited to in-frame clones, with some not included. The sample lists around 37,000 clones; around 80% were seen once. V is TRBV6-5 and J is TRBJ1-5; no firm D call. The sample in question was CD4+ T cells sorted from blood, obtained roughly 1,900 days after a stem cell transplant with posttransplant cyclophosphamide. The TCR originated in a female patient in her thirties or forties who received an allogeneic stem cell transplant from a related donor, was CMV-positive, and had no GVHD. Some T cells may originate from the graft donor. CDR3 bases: TGTGCCAGCACATCGGGCAATCAGCCCCAGCATTTT. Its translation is CASTSGNQPQHF.